This entry describes one T cell receptor beta chain. The participants were between 18 and 89 years old and came from 24 US areas. Grouping used clinical history reported by participants in a survey and questionnaire. In the source study's methods: Reference gene primer amplification in the assay estimated nucleated cell counts. Sequenced by immunoSEQ multiplex PCR; TCRdb stores in-frame clones only, minus some. V, J and clone size reflect that table, while D and trimming were determined from the DNA. The table shows 210,000 or so clones, with around 84% occurring only once. This sample is part of a study of blood T cell repertoires in COVID-19. The source material was PBMCs or T cells enriched from blood (not recorded which). The TCR sequence derives from a young man with acute COVID-19.

CDR3 DNA sequence: TGTGCCACCAGTGACCCCGGGACTCCCGAAGCTTTCTTT. Protein sequence: CATSDPGTPEAFF. This chain uses TRBV24-1 with TRBJ1-1, with TRBD1 as a possible D gene (5 bases). V was trimmed by 4 bases and J by 8 bases, leaving 13 bases between them. Germline loops: CDR1 KGHDR, CDR2 SFDVKD. This CDR3 is 13 amino acids long.